The present TCR beta chain was sequenced within a study of T cell changes during pregnancy in multiple sclerosis. Data came from immunoSEQ multiplex PCR; TCRdb stores just in-frame clones and leaves some out. The sample gives about 77,000 clones, around nine tenths of which show up once; approximately 2% is in the top ten. The CDR3 is 17 residues long. Per germline, CDR1 KGHSH and CDR2 LQKENI. V lost 0 bases and J 2 bases, leaving 11 bases between the germline ends. This clone was detected once. The V call is TRBV18, the J call TRBJ2-6; no definite D call. The sequence came from a female donor with multiple sclerosis, enrolled in a pregnancy study. Sample: peripheral blood, taken before pregnancy. The chain's CDR3 is CASSPPPGEPGANVLTF. The CDR3 DNA reads TGTGCCAGCTCACCACCGCCCGGAGAACCTGGGGCCAACGTCCTGACTTTC.